This T cell receptor beta chain was profiled in a study of PD-L1 blockade in urothelial cancer. The wider study: Twenty-five of the 29 patients were men with bladder-origin urothelial cancer. T cells were recovered from blood samples at a median of around 130,000. Overall study results and limits: Improved survival was predicted by pretreatment blood TCR clonality below the median.

The CDR3 loop spans 16 amino acids. Trimming removed 4 bases at V and 0 bases at J, with 17 bases between. Germline V gene data show CDR1 as SGHDT and CDR2 as YYEEEE. The time point was: peripheral blood 6 weeks after treatment start. The data were produced by immunoSEQ multiplex PCR, yet TCRdb's version contains in-frame clones alone and is incomplete. The sample carries about 130,000 clones, 86% recorded once. The table lists this clone with a count of one. Its antigen is unidentified. The gene calls are TRBV5-6 and TRBJ2-7, with a possible D match to TRBD1 (5 bases). The TCR comes from a man in his forties or fifties with urothelial cancer. The input for sequencing was PBMCs, taken around atezolizumab (anti-PD-L1) treatment. CDR3 amino acids: CASSRGGFQSSYEQYF. CDR3 in DNA: TGTGCCAGCAGCAGGGGCGGCTTTCAATCCTCCTACGAGCAGTACTTC. The variable domain in full, completed from reference TRBV5-6 and TRBJ2-7, reads DAGVTQSPTHLIKTRGQQVTLRCSPKSGHDTVSWYQQALGQGPQFIFQYYEEEERQRGNFPDRFSGHQFPNYSSELNVNALLLGDSALYLCASSRGGFQSSYEQYFGPGTRLTVT.